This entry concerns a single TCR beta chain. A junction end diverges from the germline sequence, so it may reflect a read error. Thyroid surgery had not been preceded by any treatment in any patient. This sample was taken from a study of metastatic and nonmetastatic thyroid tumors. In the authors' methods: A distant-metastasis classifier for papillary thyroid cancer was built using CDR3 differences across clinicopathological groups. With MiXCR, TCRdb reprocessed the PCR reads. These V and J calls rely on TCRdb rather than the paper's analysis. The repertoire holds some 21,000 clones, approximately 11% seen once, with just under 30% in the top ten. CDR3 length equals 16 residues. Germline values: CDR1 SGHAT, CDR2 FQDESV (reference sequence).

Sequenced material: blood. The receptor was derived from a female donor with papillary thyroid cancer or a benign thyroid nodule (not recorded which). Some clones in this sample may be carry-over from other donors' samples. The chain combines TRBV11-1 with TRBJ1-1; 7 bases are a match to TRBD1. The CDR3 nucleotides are TGTTCCAGCAGCGCCAATCTCCTGACAGGGATGACTGAAGCTTTCTTT. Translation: CSSSANLLTGMTEAFF.